This T cell receptor beta chain was identified in a study of T cell responses to AZD1222 COVID-19 vaccine. Generated by immunoSEQ multiplex PCR, the TCRdb table keeps only in-frame clones and is missing some. The repertoire holds around 140,000 clones, with almost 90% as singletons. Notes on this clone: Its antigen is unidentified.

Germline V gene data show CDR1 as SGHNT and CDR2 as YYREEE (reference sequence). Trimming removed 3 bases from V and 5 bases from J; junction bases left unmatched: 8. This CDR3 is built from 16 residues. Study-wide findings and caveats: At baseline, just 6 or 7 AZD1222 recipients tested seropositive. The study found Spike-specific TCR breadth and depth rose after two AZD1222 doses. Vaccine-associated CD4 TCRs spanned spike, dominant at 160-218 and 743-854.

The sequence came from an adult who received the AZD1222 COVID-19 vaccine. The chain recombines TRBV5-4 with TRBJ1-6; 7 bases agree with TRBD1. Here the sequenced sample was peripheral blood, taken 28 days after the second AZD1222 dose. The CDR3 spells CASSSSRGVDNSPLHF. CDR3 bases: TGTGCCAGCAGCTCAAGCAGGGGGGTCGATAATTCACCCCTCCACTTT.